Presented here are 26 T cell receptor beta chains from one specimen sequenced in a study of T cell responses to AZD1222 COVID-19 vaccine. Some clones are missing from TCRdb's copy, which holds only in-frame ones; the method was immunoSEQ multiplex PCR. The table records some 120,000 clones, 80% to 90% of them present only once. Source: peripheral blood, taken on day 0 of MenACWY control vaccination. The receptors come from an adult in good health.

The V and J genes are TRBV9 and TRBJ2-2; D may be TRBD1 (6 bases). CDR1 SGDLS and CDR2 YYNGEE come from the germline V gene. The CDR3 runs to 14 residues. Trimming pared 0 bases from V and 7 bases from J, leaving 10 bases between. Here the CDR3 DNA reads TGTGCCAGCAGCGTAGTCTGGGGACACGGGGAGCTGTTTTTT. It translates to CASSVVWGHGELFF.

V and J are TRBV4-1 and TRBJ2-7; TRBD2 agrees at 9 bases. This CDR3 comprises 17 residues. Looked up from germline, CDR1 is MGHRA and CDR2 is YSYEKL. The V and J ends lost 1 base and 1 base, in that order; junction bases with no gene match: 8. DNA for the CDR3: TGCGCCAGCAGCCAAGCTCGGCTAGCGGGGAAATCCTACGAGCAGTACTTC. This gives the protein CASSQARLAGKSYEQYF.

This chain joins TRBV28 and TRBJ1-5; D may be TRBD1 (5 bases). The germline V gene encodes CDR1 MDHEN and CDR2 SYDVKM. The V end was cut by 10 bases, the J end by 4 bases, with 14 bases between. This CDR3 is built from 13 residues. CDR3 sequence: CAISGPRNQPQHF. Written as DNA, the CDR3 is TGTGCCATTTCGGGACCGAGAAATCAGCCCCAGCATTTT.

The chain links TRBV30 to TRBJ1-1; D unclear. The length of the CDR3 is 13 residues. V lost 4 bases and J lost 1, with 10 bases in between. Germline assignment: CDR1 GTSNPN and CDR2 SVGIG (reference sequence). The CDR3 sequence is CAWTRSRNTEAFF. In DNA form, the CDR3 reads TGTGCCTGGACCAGAAGCAGGAACACTGAAGCTTTCTTT.

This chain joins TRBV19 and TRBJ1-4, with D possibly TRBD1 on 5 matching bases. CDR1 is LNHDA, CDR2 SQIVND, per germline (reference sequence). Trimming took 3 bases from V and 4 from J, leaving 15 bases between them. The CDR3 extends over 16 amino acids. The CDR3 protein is CASSISAIQGNEKLFF. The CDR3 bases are TGTGCCAGTAGTATTAGCGCGATCCAGGGTAATGAAAAACTGTTTTTT.

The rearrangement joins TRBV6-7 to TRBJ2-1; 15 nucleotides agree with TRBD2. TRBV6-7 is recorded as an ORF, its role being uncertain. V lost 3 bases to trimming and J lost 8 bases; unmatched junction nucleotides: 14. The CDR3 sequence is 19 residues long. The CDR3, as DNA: TGTGCCAGCAGTTATGGGACTAGCGGGGGGCCAGGTCTAGTTGATGAGCAGTTCTTC. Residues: CASSYGTSGGPGLVDEQFF.

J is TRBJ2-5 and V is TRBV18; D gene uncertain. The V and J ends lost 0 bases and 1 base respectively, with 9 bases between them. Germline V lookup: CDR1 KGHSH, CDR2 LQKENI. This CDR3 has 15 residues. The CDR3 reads CASSPPSWPQETQYF. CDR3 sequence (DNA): TGTGCCAGCTCACCACCGTCTTGGCCCCAAGAGACCCAGTACTTC.

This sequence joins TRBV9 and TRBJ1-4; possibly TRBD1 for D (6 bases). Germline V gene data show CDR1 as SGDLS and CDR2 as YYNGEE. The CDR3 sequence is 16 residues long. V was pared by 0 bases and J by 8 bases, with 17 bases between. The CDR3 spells CASSVATRGAGEKLFF. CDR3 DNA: TGTGCCAGCAGCGTAGCTACGCGGGGGGCTGGGGAAAAACTGTTTTTT.

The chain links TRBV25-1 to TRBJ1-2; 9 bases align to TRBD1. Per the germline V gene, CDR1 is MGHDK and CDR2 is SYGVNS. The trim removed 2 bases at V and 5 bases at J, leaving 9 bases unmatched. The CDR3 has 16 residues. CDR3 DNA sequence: TGTGCCAGCAGTGAAGCGGGGGACAGGGCTGAGTATGGCTACACCTTC. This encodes CASSEAGDRAEYGYTF.

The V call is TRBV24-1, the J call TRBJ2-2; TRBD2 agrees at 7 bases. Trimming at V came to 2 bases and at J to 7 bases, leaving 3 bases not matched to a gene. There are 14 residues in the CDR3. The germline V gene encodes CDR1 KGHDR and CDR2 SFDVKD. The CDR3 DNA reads TGTGCCACCAGTGATTCGGGAGGCGGCGGGGAGCTGTTTTTT. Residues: CATSDSGGGGELFF.

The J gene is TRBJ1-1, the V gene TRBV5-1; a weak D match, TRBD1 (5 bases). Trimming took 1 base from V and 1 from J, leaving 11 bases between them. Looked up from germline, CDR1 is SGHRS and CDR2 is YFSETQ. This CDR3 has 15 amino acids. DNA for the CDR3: TGCGCCAGCAGCTTGATTCTTCAGGGGAACACTGAAGCTTTCTTT. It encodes CASSLILQGNTEAFF. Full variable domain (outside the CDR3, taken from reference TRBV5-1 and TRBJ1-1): KAGVTQTPRYLIKTRGQQVTLSCSPISGHRSVSWYQQTPGQGLQFLFEYFSETQRNKGNFPGRFSGRQFSNSRSEMNVSTLELGDSALYLCASSLILQGNTEAFFGQGTRLTVV.

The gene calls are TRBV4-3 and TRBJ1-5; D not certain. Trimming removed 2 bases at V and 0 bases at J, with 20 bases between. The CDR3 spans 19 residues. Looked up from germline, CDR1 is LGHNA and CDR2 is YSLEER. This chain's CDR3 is CASSQRPTDITDSNQPQHF. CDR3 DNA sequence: TGCGCCAGCAGCCAAAGACCTACAGATATCACTGATAGCAATCAGCCCCAGCATTTT.

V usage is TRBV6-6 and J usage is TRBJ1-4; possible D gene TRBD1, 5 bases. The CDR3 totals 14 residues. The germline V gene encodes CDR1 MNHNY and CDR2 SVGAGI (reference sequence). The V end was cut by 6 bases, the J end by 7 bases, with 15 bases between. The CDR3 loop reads CASRGTLTGEKLFF. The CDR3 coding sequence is TGTGCCAGCAGAGGGACGTTAACGGGTGAAAAACTGTTTTTT.

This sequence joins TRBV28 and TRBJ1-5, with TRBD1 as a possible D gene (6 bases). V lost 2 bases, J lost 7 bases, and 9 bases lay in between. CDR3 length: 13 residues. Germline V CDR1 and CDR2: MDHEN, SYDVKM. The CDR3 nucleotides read TGTGCCAGCAGTTTAGCGGGGGGCCAGCCCCAGCATTTT. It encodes CASSLAGGQPQHF.

As DNA, the CDR3 is TGCGCCAGCAGTGACGGCCTTGTCTACGAGCAGTACTTC. Translation gives CASSDGLVYEQYF. V gene TRBV10-2 combines with J gene TRBJ2-7; D call uncertain. CDR3 length: 13 amino acids. Germline V gives CDR1 WSHSY, CDR2 SAAADI. V dropped 3 bases and J dropped 3 bases, with 9 bases sitting between them.

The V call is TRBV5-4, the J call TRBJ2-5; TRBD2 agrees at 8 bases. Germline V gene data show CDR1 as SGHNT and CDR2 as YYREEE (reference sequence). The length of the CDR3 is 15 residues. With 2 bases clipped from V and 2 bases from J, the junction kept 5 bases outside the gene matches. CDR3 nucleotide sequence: TGTGCCAGCAGCTTCGGGGGGGCGCTGCAAGAGACCCAGTACTTC. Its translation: CASSFGGALQETQYF.

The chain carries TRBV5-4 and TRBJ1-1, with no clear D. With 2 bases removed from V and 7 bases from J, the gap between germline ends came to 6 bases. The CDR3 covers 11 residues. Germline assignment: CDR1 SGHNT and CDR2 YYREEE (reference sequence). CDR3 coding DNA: TGTGCCAGCAGCTTCTCAGGTGAAGCTTTCTTT. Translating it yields CASSFSGEAFF.

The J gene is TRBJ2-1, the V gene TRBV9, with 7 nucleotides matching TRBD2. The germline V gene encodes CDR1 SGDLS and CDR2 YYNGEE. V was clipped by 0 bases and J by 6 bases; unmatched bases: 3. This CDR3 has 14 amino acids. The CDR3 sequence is CASSVASGANEQFF. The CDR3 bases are TGTGCCAGCAGCGTAGCTAGCGGCGCCAATGAGCAGTTCTTC. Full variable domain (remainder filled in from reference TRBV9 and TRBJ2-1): DSGVTQTPKHLITATGQRVTLRCSPRSGDLSVYWYQQSLDQGLQFLIQYYNGEERAKGNILERFSAQQFPDLHSELNLSSLELGDSALYFCASSVASGANEQFFGPGTRLTVL.

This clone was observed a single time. The CDR3 region has the DNA TGTGCCAGCAGTTTCGGGGGTCGGGACTGGCGGAAGGAAAAACTGTTTTTT. Translation: CASSFGGRDWRKEKLFF. This sequence joins TRBV27 and TRBJ1-4, with D perhaps TRBD1 (5 bases). The CDR3 has 17 amino acids. CDR1 and CDR2 from the germline V gene are MNHEY and SMNVEV (reference sequence). Trimming took 3 bases from V and 8 from J, leaving 22 bases between them.

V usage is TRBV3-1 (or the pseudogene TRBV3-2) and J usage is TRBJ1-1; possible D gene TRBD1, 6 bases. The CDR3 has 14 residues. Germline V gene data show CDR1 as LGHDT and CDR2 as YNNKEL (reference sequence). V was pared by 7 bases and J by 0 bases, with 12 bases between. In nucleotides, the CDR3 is TGTGCCAGCAACCACAGGGCGCTGAACACTGAAGCTTTCTTT. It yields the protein CASNHRALNTEAFF.

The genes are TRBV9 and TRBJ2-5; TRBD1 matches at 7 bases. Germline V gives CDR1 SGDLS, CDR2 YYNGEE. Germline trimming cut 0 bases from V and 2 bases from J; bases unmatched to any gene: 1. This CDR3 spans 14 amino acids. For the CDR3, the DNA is TGTGCCAGCAGCGTAGGGGGACAGCAAGAGACCCAGTACTTC. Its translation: CASSVGGQQETQYF. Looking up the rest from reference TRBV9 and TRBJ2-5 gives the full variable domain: DSGVTQTPKHLITATGQRVTLRCSPRSGDLSVYWYQQSLDQGLQFLIQYYNGEERAKGNILERFSAQQFPDLHSELNLSSLELGDSALYFCASSVGGQQETQYFGPGTRLLVL.

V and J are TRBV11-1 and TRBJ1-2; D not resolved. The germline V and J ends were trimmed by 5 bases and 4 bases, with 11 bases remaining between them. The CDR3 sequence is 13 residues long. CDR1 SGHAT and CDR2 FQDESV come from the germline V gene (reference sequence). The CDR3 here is CASSPDGIYGYTF. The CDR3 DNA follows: TGTGCCAGCAGCCCTGACGGGATCTATGGCTACACCTTC.

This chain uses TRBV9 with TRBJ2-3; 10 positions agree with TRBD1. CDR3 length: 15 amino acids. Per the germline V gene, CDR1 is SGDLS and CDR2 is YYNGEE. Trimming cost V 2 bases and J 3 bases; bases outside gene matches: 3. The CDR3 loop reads CASSVVGQGTDTQYF. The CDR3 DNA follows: TGTGCCAGCAGCGTCGTGGGACAGGGGACAGATACGCAGTATTTT.

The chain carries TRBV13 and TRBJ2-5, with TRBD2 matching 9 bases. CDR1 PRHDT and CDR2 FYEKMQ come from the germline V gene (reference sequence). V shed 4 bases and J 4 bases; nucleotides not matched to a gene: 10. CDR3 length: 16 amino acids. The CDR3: CASSSQPSGGRETQYF. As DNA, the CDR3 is TGTGCCAGCAGCTCGCAGCCCAGCGGGGGGAGAGAGACCCAGTACTTC.

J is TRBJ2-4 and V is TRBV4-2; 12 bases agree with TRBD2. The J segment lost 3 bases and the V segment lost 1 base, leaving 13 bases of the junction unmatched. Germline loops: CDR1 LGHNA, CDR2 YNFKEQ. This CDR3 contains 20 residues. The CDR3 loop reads CASSQGDGTSGSLGKNIQYF. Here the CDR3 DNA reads TGTGCCAGCAGCCAAGGGGACGGGACTAGCGGGTCCCTTGGCAAAAACATTCAGTACTTC.

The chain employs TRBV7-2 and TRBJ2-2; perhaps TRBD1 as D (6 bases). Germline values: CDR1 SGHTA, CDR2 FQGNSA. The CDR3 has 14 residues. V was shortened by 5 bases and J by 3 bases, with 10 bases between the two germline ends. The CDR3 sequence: CASSLGQYTGELFF. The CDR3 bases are TGTGCCAGCAGCCTAGGACAGTACACCGGGGAGCTGTTTTTT.